A selection of T cell receptor beta chains follows, all from one sample in a study of resident and recirculating memory T cells in vitiligo. Measured with immunoSEQ multiplex PCR; TCRdb has only the in-frame clones, and not every one. The sample includes 70,000 to 85,000 clones, 91% of them seen just once. What was sequenced was blood. The receptors here all came from a male donor with vitiligo. Each CDR3 is given with its conserved first and last residue. Not all rows give a size; the values are once, few, many and, for expanded clones, a class.

J: TRBJ1-1
V: TRBV6-1
size: NA
CDR3: CASSEAGLGQGKAFF

J: TRBJ2-7
V: TRBV5-1
size: once
CDR3: CASSLDPATTTYEQYF

J: TRBJ2-1
V: TRBV27
size: once
CDR3: CASSPNRALGNEQFF

J: TRBJ1-2
V: TRBV7-6
size: NA
CDR3: CASSPTAGDYGYTF

J: TRBJ2-5
V: TRBV5-6
size: NA
CDR3: CASSLARAGGSETQYF

J: TRBJ1-4
V: TRBV15
size: NA
CDR3: CATSRDGTGPSNEKLFF

J: TRBJ1-2
V: TRBV4-1
size: NA
CDR3: CASSQQRGQANYGYTF

J: TRBJ1-1
V: TRBV4-3
size: NA
CDR3: CASSQILLNTEAFF

J: TRBJ2-7
V: TRBV6-1
size: NA
CDR3: CASSEAEGQGSGEQYF

J: TRBJ1-2
V: TRBV7-9
size: NA
CDR3: CASSLGSSYGYTF